Sequencing of this T cell receptor (beta chain) was carried out in a study of early T cells in non-severe SARS-CoV-2 infection (dated by TCRdb to the early 2020s). Looking at the study overall: Bulk RNA from unsorted whole blood was used for TCR sequencing, so alpha and beta chains could not be paired. Paper-wide results and their limitations: VDJdb matching was skewed toward anti-spike CD8 responses, so virus-specific expansions were likely underestimated and private and CD4 specificities were missed.

At least ten counts were recorded for this clonotype. There is no known antigen for this receptor. No clone much larger than this one lies a single base away; base qualities are absent. The cysteine opens and the phenylalanine closes a CDR3 of 13 amino acids. Solely the CDR3 DNA is kept, with 39 bases framed from the first base. From the germline V gene, CDR1 is SGHTA and CDR2 is FQGTGA. The junction carries 13 bases between V and J, which are trimmed by 6 bases and 5 bases respectively. A case-control design nested within a healthcare worker cohort in London, UK, was used, with weekly nasopharyngeal swab PCR tests and blood sampling performed. Between 23 and 31 March 2020, the week of the UK lockdown, healthcare workers were enrolled and then followed up weekly for as long as 16 weeks. Libraries were made using 5' RACE. These reads were obtained on a NextSeq 500. The TCR library protocol attached unique molecular identifiers to individual cDNA molecules to correct for sequencing error and PCR bias. TCR alpha and beta chains were both sequenced, and the abundances of alpha and beta sequences in each sample were closely correlated with each other. The published analysis was carried out like this. Decombinator V4 was used to perform V gene, J gene and CDR3 annotation of TCR sequences. Expanded TCRs were defined as changing significantly between any two time points under a Poisson model with p below 0.0001. TCR abundances were normalised to the total number of TCRs sequenced in each sample and reported as counts per million. MAIT TCRs were defined by TRAV1-2 paired with TRAJ12, TRAJ20 or TRAJ33, and iNKT TCRs by TRAV10 paired with TRAJ18. VDJdb, accessed 1 November 2021, was searched for CMV, EBV and SARS-CoV-2 annotated TCRs, excluding TCRs annotated for multiple antigens. In TCRdb, the public reads were trimmed at Q25 with fastp and aligned with MiXCR, with productive beta chains retained. Every distinct CDR3 protein forms one entry, paired with its most common genes and DNA. The V and J calls follow TCRdb's processing rather than the paper's. This sample is represented by roughly 47,000 distinct CDR3 sequences; under 7% of them were singletons. In total, the top ten clones hold approximately 2.8% of the sample.

The chain is assembled from TRBV7-3 and TRBJ1-1; possibly the D gene is TRBD1, per 6 matching bases. The material was whole blood, obtained at baseline. This receptor was taken from an adult who was a healthcare worker with PCR-confirmed SARS-CoV-2 infection or an uninfected control (not recorded which). The DNA sequence follows: TGTGCCAGCAGTCGTCTAGGGGGAACTGAAGCTTTCTTT. This gives the protein CASSRLGGTEAFF.